This record looks at one TCR beta chain sequence and its context. Assay used: immunoSEQ multiplex PCR; TCRdb lists only in-frame clones, some missing. This table holds more than 300,000 clones, over 90% found once. The data are from a study of shared T cell receptors in the human thymus. The sequenced material came from thymocytes. This clonotype was obtained from a human donor.

Written as DNA, the CDR3 is TGCGCCAGCAGTCAATGTTGTGAGGGTACGAGCAATCAGCCCCAGCATTTT. Protein product: CASSQCCEGTSNQPQHF. The chain carries TRBV23-1 and TRBJ1-5; no definite D call. TRBV23-1 is an ORF for which the function is uncertain. The length of the CDR3 is 17 residues. Trimming left V 1 base short and J 1 base short, with 14 bases between.